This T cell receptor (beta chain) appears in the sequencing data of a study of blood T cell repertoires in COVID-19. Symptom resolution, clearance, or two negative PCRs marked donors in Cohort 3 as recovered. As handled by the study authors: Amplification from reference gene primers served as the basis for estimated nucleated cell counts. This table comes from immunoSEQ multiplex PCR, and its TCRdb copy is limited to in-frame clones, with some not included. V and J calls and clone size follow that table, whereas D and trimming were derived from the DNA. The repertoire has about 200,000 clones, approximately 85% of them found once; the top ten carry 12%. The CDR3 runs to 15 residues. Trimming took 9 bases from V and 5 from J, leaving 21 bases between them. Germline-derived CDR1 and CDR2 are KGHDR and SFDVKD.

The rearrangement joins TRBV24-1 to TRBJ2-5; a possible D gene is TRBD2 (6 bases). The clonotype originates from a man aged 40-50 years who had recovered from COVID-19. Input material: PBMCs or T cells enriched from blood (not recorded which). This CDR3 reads CATAFHGSGGETQYF. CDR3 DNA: TGTGCCACCGCGTTTCATGGGTCAGGAGGGGAGACCCAGTACTTC.